The TCR beta chain under discussion was sequenced for a study of T cell repertoires in aging, cancer and after chemotherapy. The wider study: Over several months to years, re-sampled healthy donor repertoires clearly shared clones.

This clonotype was detected only a few times. The CDR3 length is 14 residues. Germline V gene data show CDR1 as LGHNA and CDR2 as YSLEER. Trimming took off 0 bases at V and 1 base at J, with 7 bases between the two ends. Peripheral blood genomic DNA, not sorted cells or RNA, was the template. Rearranged V-D-J TRB sequences were amplified with a mixed TRB-A/B primer pool. In TCRdb, the multiplex PCR reads were re-called with MiXCR into one record per CDR3 protein. Of roughly 4,000 distinct CDR3 sequences listed, under 35% are singletons. The rearrangement joins TRBV4-3 to TRBJ2-7, with D hard to call. The sequence derives from a human donor in good health. The sequenced material came from blood. This CDR3 is CASSQDKESYEQYF. The CDR3 bases are TGCGCCAGCAGCCAAGATAAGGAGTCCTACGAGCAGTACTTC.